Shown below are 19 T cell receptor beta chains from a single sample sequenced in a study of beta chain features in type 1 diabetes. These receptors' antigens are unknown. The study, taken as a whole, reports: Among all four CD4+ subsets, Type 1 diabetes patients had TCRB CDR3s that were moderately but significantly shorter.

Every isolated RNA sample was fully reverse transcribed, so sequencing captured expressed TCRB transcripts. The method was immunoSEQ multiplex PCR; TCRdb's version includes in-frame clones alone and lacks a portion of them. The sample contains 300,000 to 450,000 clones, around 12% of which appear only once. Source material: naive CD4+ T cells from blood. These receptors were taken from a woman younger than 35 with type 1 diabetes.

This clone came up a few times. The chain joins TRBV7-2 to TRBJ1-2; TRBD1 is a possible D gene (5 bases). Deletions cut 5 bases from V and 3 bases from J, with 13 bases between. CDR1 SGHTA and CDR2 FQGNSA come from the germline V gene. The CDR3 runs to 14 residues. The CDR3 sequence is CASSPQEGHYGYTF. The CDR3 region has the DNA TGTGCCAGCAGCCCCCAGGAGGGGCACTATGGCTACACCTTC.

This clone was counted between two and nine times. DNA for the CDR3: TGTGCCAGCAGACTAGCGGGGAAATCCTACAATGAGCAGTTCTTC. Translated: CASRLAGKSYNEQFF. This sequence joins TRBV2 and TRBJ2-1; TRBD2 agrees at 10 bases. The CDR3 covers 15 residues. Germline-derived CDR1 and CDR2 are SNHLY and FYNNEI. Germline trimming cut 6 bases from V and 1 base from J; bases unmatched to any gene: 3. Using reference TRBV2 and TRBJ2-1 for the parts outside the CDR3, the full variable domain is EPEVTQTPSHQVTQMGQEVILRCVPISNHLYFYWYRQILGQKVEFLVSFYNNEISEKSEIFDDQFSVERPDGSNFTLKIRSTKLEDSAMYFCASRLAGKSYNEQFFGPGTRLTVL.

Only a few counts were recorded for this clone. This sequence joins TRBV13 and TRBJ2-7; the D is unclear. CDR3 length: 11 amino acids. V was cut by 5 bases and J by 3 bases, with 5 bases left in between. CDR1 PRHDT and CDR2 FYEKMQ come from the germline V gene (reference sequence). CDR3 DNA sequence: TGTGCCAGCAGCCCCGTCTACGAGCAGTACTTC. It encodes CASSPVYEQYF.

The chain couples TRBV4-3 to TRBJ2-1, with 8 positions matching TRBD2. CDR3 length equals 15 residues. V was pared by 0 bases and J by 9 bases, with 7 bases of the junction left unmatched. Germline lookup yields CDR1 LGHNA and CDR2 YSLEER. The CDR3, as DNA: TGCGCCAGCAGCCAAGAAACGGGGGGGGCCAGTGAGCAGTTCTTC. Translated, it gives CASSQETGGASEQFF.

The CDR3 sequence: CASSPGNFEAFF. The CDR3 DNA follows: TGCGCCAGCAGCCCGGGTAATTTTGAAGCTTTCTTT. The V call is TRBV5-1, the J call TRBJ1-1, with D uncertain. CDR3 size: 12 residues. V was trimmed by 4 bases and J by 7 bases, leaving 11 bases between them. CDR1 is SGHRS, CDR2 YFSETQ, per germline.

A single count supports this clone. The chain employs TRBV27 and TRBJ1-6; perhaps TRBD1 as D (6 bases). Looked up from germline, CDR1 is MNHEY and CDR2 is SMNVEV (reference sequence). The ends were cut back, 6 bases at V and 4 bases at J, with 7 bases in the middle. The CDR3 is 13 residues long. CDR3 sequence: CASRGQYNSPLHF. CDR3 DNA sequence: TGTGCCAGCAGAGGACAGTATAATTCACCCCTCCACTTT.

This chain links TRBV7-2 with TRBJ2-5; TRBD2 agrees at 8 bases. This CDR3 region has 16 residues. CDR1 is SGHTA, CDR2 FQGNSA, per germline. Unmatched junction bases numbered 12, after V lost 4 bases and J lost 5 bases. The CDR3 nucleotides read TGTGCCAGCAGCTACCAAACGGGGGGCGGGAGGGAGACCCAGTACTTC. This gives the protein CASSYQTGGGRETQYF.

This clone was seen a handful of times. CDR3 nucleotide sequence: TGCGCCAGCAGCTCCAGGGGACCACACTCTGGAAACACCATATATTTT. It codes for CASSSRGPHSGNTIYF. This chain uses TRBV5-1 with TRBJ1-3; possible D gene TRBD1, 6 bases. CDR1 and CDR2 (germline): SGHRS, YFSETQ. CDR3 length: 16 residues. V shed 3 bases and J shed 0 bases, with 13 bases lying between them.

This clone was detected only a few times. V usage is TRBV28 and J usage is TRBJ1-1; 9 bases are shared with TRBD1. CDR3 length equals 13 residues. The V gene's germline CDR1 is MDHEN and CDR2 SYDVKM. V lost 8 bases to trimming and J lost 5 bases; unmatched junction nucleotides: 6. CDR3 residues: CASYRQGGTEAFF. The CDR3 bases are TGTGCCAGCTACCGACAGGGGGGGACTGAAGCTTTCTTT.

This clone turned up a few times. This chain connects TRBV15 to TRBJ2-3; TRBD1 might be the D (7 bases). Germline V gene data show CDR1 as LNHNV and CDR2 as YYDKDF (reference sequence). There are 15 residues in the CDR3. Trimming cost V 1 base and J 8 bases, with 16 bases left between them. The CDR3, as DNA: TGTGCCACCAGCAGAGCCGGGACAGCGGGTAGTACGCAGTATTTT. Its translation is CATSRAGTAGSTQYF.

This chain's CDR3 is CASIVAGTYNEQFF. CDR3 coding DNA: TGTGCCAGCATTGTAGCGGGAACCTACAATGAGCAGTTCTTC. This rearrangement joins TRBV28 to TRBJ2-1, with 8 bases that match TRBD2. The CDR3 covers 14 residues. With 7 bases clipped from V and 2 bases from J, the junction kept 4 bases outside the gene matches. Germline V CDR1 and CDR2: MDHEN, SYDVKM.

This clone has a handful of counts. The chain couples TRBV7-9 to TRBJ2-1; D perhaps matches TRBD1 (5 bases). Germline CDR1 and CDR2: SEHNR and FQNEAQ (reference sequence). With 4 bases removed from V and 11 bases from J, the gap between germline ends came to 12 bases. The CDR3 totals 12 residues. The chain's CDR3 is CASSSQGPKQFF. CDR3 nucleotides: TGTGCCAGCAGCTCTCAGGGTCCCAAGCAGTTCTTC.

The gene calls are TRBV5-6 and TRBJ2-7, with 7 bases identical to TRBD1. Germline V CDR1 and CDR2: SGHDT, YYEEEE. The CDR3 is 11 amino acids. Trimming cost V 4 bases and J 11 bases; bases outside gene matches: 6. The CDR3 bases are TGTGCCAGCAGCAGGACAGGTGCTGAGTACTTC. Encoded protein: CASSRTGAEYF.

V usage is TRBV4-3 and J usage is TRBJ2-1; 7 bases align to TRBD2. The CDR3 length is 16 residues. V dropped 0 bases and J dropped 0; count of bases not matched to a gene: 2. The V gene's germline CDR1 is LGHNA and CDR2 YSLEER. The CDR3 nucleotides are TGCGCCAGCAGCCAAGAGGGCGGGAGCTCCTACAATGAGCAGTTCTTC. Its translation is CASSQEGGSSYNEQFF.

The V and J genes are TRBV2 and TRBJ2-2, with 12 bases matching TRBD1. Looked up from germline, CDR1 is SNHLY and CDR2 is FYNNEI. The CDR3 is 15 residues long. Trimming removed 6 bases from V and 6 bases from J; junction bases left unmatched: 5. The CDR3 here is CASRTGTGGPGELFF. The DNA of the CDR3 is TGTGCCAGCAGGACCGGGACAGGGGGCCCCGGGGAGCTGTTTTTT.

This clone was recorded a few times. The chain joins TRBV4-1 to TRBJ2-7, with TRBD1 identical over 8 bases. The CDR3 loop spans 15 amino acids. The V gene end was trimmed by 2 bases and the J gene end by 2 bases; junction bases not matched to a gene: 5. Germline V gene sequence: CDR1 MGHRA, CDR2 YSYEKL. CDR3 sequence: CASSQPGQGTYEQYF. The CDR3 bases are TGCGCCAGCAGCCAACCTGGACAGGGAACCTACGAGCAGTACTTC.

V gene TRBV15 combines with J gene TRBJ1-1; D not resolved. Per germline, CDR1 LNHNV and CDR2 YYDKDF (reference sequence). V was pared by 5 bases and J by 0 bases, with 7 bases between. CDR3 length: 13 amino acids. CDR3 sequence (DNA): TGTGCCACCAGCCCTAGATTGAACACTGAAGCTTTCTTT. Residues: CATSPRLNTEAFF.

This clone has only a few counts. This chain uses TRBV6-1 with TRBJ2-3; no clear D gene. The ends were cut back, 7 bases at V and 6 bases at J, with 14 bases in the middle. The CDR3 contains 13 residues. Germline lookup yields CDR1 MNHNS and CDR2 SASEGT. CDR3 nucleotide sequence: TGTGCCAGCAAGGAAGGTGGAGCCGATACGCAGTATTTT. It codes for CASKEGGADTQYF.

This clone was recorded a few times. The chain combines TRBV4-3 with TRBJ2-3; 8 nucleotides align to TRBD2. With V trimmed by 5 bases and J by 7 bases, 11 bases remained unmatched. The CDR3 is made up of 15 amino acids. CDR1 LGHNA and CDR2 YSLEER come from the germline V gene. The CDR3 here is CASSYGGGAQNTQYF. The CDR3 bases are TGCGCCAGCAGCTACGGGGGGGGAGCACAGAATACGCAGTATTTT.